A single sample is the source of the 10 T cell receptor beta chains below, sequenced in a study of T cell responses to AZD1222 COVID-19 vaccine. Libraries were prepared by immunoSEQ multiplex PCR; TCRdb keeps only in-frame clonotypes and omits some of them. The sample lists about 130,000 clones, about nine tenths occurring once. Sequenced here: peripheral blood, sampled on day 0 of MenACWY control vaccination. The receptors shown here come from an adult in good health.

This clone has just a few counts. This chain uses TRBV3-1 (or the pseudogene TRBV3-2) with TRBJ2-3, with 7 bases fitting TRBD2. V trimming: 2 bases; J trimming: 2 bases; junction bases outside the gene matches: 7. Germline values: CDR1 LGHDT, CDR2 YNNKEL (reference sequence). The CDR3 spans 16 residues. CDR3 nucleotides: TGTGCCAGCAGCCAACAGCAGGGAGGGGCCACAGATACGCAGTATTTT. It encodes CASSQQQGGATDTQYF.

This sequence joins TRBV7-9 and TRBJ2-3; D remains unclear. Germline CDR1 and CDR2: SEHNR and FQNEAQ (reference sequence). Trimming shortened V by 1 base and J by 5 bases, and 7 bases separated the two germline ends. The CDR3 has 13 amino acids. The CDR3 here is CASSLVLGDTQYF. The CDR3 DNA reads TGTGCCAGCAGCTTAGTTCTAGGAGATACGCAGTATTTT.

For the CDR3, the DNA is TGCGCCAGCAGCCAAGATGGGGGGGGCCTAGCTGGCTACACCTTC. It translates to CASSQDGGGLAGYTF. The V and J genes are TRBV4-1 and TRBJ1-2, with TRBD1 as a possible D gene (6 bases). V gave up 0 bases and J gave up 7 bases, with 15 bases separating them. The CDR3 has 15 amino acids. CDR1 is MGHRA, CDR2 YSYEKL, per germline.

In its sample, this clone was seen once. The rearrangement uses TRBV2 and TRBJ1-4; D is possibly TRBD1 (6 bases). Germline assignment: CDR1 SNHLY and CDR2 FYNNEI. The CDR3 runs to 14 residues. V was clipped by 8 bases and J by 8 bases, with 18 bases between them. This CDR3 reads CASRGGRFREKLFF. In DNA, the CDR3 is TGTGCCAGCCGCGGGGGCAGATTCAGGGAAAAACTGTTTTTT.

The chain has TRBV4-3 and TRBJ2-5; 7 positions match TRBD1. With 5 bases clipped from V and 4 bases from J, the junction kept 4 bases outside the gene matches. Germline V CDR1 and CDR2: LGHNA, YSLEER. This CDR3 comprises 13 residues. The CDR3 spells CASSTRTGETQYF. The DNA for the CDR3 is TGCGCCAGCAGCACCCGGACAGGAGAGACCCAGTACTTC.

The chain is built from TRBV2 and TRBJ2-2, with 12 positions matching TRBD2. Germline CDR1 is SNHLY and CDR2 is FYNNEI. The CDR3 loop spans 22 amino acids. Trimming cost V 4 bases and J 0 bases; bases outside gene matches: 18. The CDR3 loop reads CASSADLYIGLAGRTNTGELFF. The CDR3 DNA reads as TGTGCCAGCAGTGCCGACTTATATATTGGACTAGCGGGGCGAACGAACACCGGGGAGCTGTTTTTT.

The chain couples TRBV7-8 to TRBJ2-1; D is uncertain. This CDR3 is 13 amino acids long. Trimming pared 2 bases from V and 6 bases from J, leaving 8 bases between. CDR1 and CDR2 from the germline V gene are SGHVS and FQNEAQ. CDR3 loop: CASSLLGVNEQFF. CDR3 DNA sequence: TGTGCCAGCAGCTTACTAGGTGTCAATGAGCAGTTCTTC.

This clone appeared a single time. The chain couples TRBV19 to TRBJ2-2; 11 positions match TRBD2. Germline assignment: CDR1 LNHDA and CDR2 SQIVND (reference sequence). The CDR3 is 19 residues long. The junction had 15 bases not matched to a gene; V was cut back by 7 bases and J by 2 bases. The DNA for the CDR3 is TGTGCCAGTACCGGGACTAGCGGAAGAATTGATGGCAACACCGGGGAGCTGTTTTTT. Translated: CASTGTSGRIDGNTGELFF.

The chain employs TRBV27 and TRBJ2-7, with a possible D match to TRBD1 (6 bases). Deletions cut 6 bases from V and 5 bases from J, with 14 bases between. This CDR3 comprises 13 residues. CDR1 and CDR2 (germline): MNHEY, SMNVEV (reference sequence). The CDR3 spells CASSETGINEQYV. The CDR3 nucleotides read TGTGCCAGCAGCGAAACAGGGATCAACGAGCAGTACGTC.

The J gene is TRBJ1-5, the V gene TRBV19, with 7 bases lining up with TRBD1. The CDR3 loop spans 15 amino acids. With V trimmed by 7 bases and J by 6 bases, 12 bases remained unmatched. Germline lookup yields CDR1 LNHDA and CDR2 SQIVND (reference sequence). CDR3 DNA: TGTGCCAGTACCCCTGACAGGGAGGTACGTCAGCCCCAGCATTTT. Its protein product is CASTPDREVRQPQHF. The full variable domain, in which reference TRBV19 and TRBJ1-5 provide the parts outside the CDR3, is DGGITQSPKYLFRKEGQNVTLSCEQNLNHDAMYWYRQDPGQGLRLIYYSQIVNDFQKGDIAEGYSVSREKKESFPLTVTSAQKNPTAFYLCASTPDREVRQPQHFGDGTRLSIL.